Listed below are T cell receptor beta chains from one sample, sequenced in a study of identical twins. TCRdb called the 5' RACE reads again in MiXCR, with one record for every CDR3 protein. Found here are hundreds of thousands of distinct CDR3 sequences, approximately 9% of them singletons; the top ten hold approximately 0.89%. This sample was shared with a second study, whose subject was yellow fever vaccine responses in identical twins.

What was sequenced was PBMCs. The receptors originated from a woman between 18 and 29 years old in good health. CDR3s include the opening cysteine and the closing phenylalanine or tryptophan. A D gene is named only where the DNA matches it firmly. Clone sizes are given selectively: once, few, many, or a class where the clone is expanded.

TRBJ2-1 | TRBV7-2 | TRBD2 | NA | CASSSGGTSGGLFF | TGTGCCAGCAGCTCGGGGGGGACTAGCGGGGGACTGTTCTTC
TRBJ2-1 | TRBV29-1 | NA | many | CSVEGSLELNEQFF | TGCAGCGTTGAAGGCTCCCTAGAACTCAATGAGCAGTTCTTC
TRBJ2-1 | TRBV7-2 | NA | NA | CASSLGTLGGNEQFF | TGTGCCAGCAGCTTAGGGACGCTAGGTGGCAATGAGCAGTTCTTC
TRBJ1-4 | TRBV7-9 | NA | many | CASSPSVDATNEKLFF | TGTGCCAGCAGCCCGTCCGTGGATGCAACTAATGAAAAACTGTTTTTT
TRBJ1-6 | TRBV2 | NA | few | CASSGQVDNSPLHF | TGTGCCAGCAGTGGACAGGTTGATAATTCACCCCTCCACTTT
TRBJ2-3 | TRBV12-5 | NA | few | CASNRNEATSTDTQYF | TGTGCTAGTAACCGGAACGAAGCGACTAGCACAGATACGCAGTATTTT
TRBJ2-1 | TRBV9 | TRBD2 | NA | CASSVDRFRREGLRNEQFF | TGTGCCAGCAGCGTAGACCGGTTTCGGCGGGAGGGCCTGAGGAATGAGCAGTTCTTC
TRBJ2-5 | TRBV15 | NA | many | CATSRDGRDRETQYF | TGTGCCACCAGCAGAGATGGAAGAGACAGGGAGACCCAGTACTTC
TRBJ2-3 | TRBV6-5 | NA | many | CASSYSSPGSTDTQYF | TGTGCCAGCAGTTACTCGAGTCCAGGGAGCACAGATACGCAGTATTTT
TRBJ2-7 | TRBV7-2 | NA | NA | CASSSPGRDEQYF | TGTGCCAGCAGCTCGCCCGGACGGGACGAGCAGTACTTC
TRBJ2-5 | TRBV5-1 | TRBD1 | few | CASSPRLTGVTPQETQYF | TGCGCCAGCAGCCCCAGATTGACAGGGGTAACCCCACAAGAGACCCAGTACTTC
TRBJ2-7 | TRBV5-1 | TRBD2 | NA | CASSLGASGIEVYEQYF | TGCGCCAGCAGCTTGGGGGCTAGCGGGATAGAGGTCTACGAGCAGTACTTC
TRBJ2-7 | TRBV6-2/TRBV6-3 | NA | NA | CASSRADEQYF | TGTGCCAGCAGCCGCGCGGACGAGCAGTACTTC
TRBJ2-1 | TRBV12-3/TRBV12-4 | TRBD2 | NA | CASSLDASGGAGYNEQFF | TGTGCCAGCAGTTTAGATGCTAGCGGGGGGGCCGGCTACAATGAGCAGTTCTTC
TRBJ2-4 | TRBV6-2/TRBV6-3 | NA | many | CASSSRPGLYIQYF | TGTGCCAGCAGTTCTCGACCCGGTCTCTACATTCAGTACTTC
TRBJ2-7 | TRBV5-1 | TRBD2 | NA | CASSLDPQLAGVITYEQYF | TGCGCCAGCAGCTTGGACCCTCAACTAGCGGGGGTGATTACCTACGAGCAGTACTTC
TRBJ2-7 | TRBV9 | NA | few | CASSPGGLEQYF | TGTGCCAGCAGCCCTGGCGGGTTGGAGCAGTACTTC
TRBJ2-7 | TRBV18 | NA | NA | CASSPSGSDEQYF | TGTGCCAGCTCACCTTCGGGTTCGGACGAGCAGTACTTC
TRBJ2-3 | TRBV29-1 | TRBD1 | few | CSVESTGTETNTQYF | TGCAGCGTTGAGTCCACCGGGACAGAAACCAATACGCAGTATTTT
TRBJ2-6 | TRBV7-3 | NA | NA | CASSYLSLTGANVLTF | TGTGCCAGCAGTTATCTATCTTTGACTGGGGCCAACGTCCTGACTTTC
TRBJ1-3 | TRBV4-2 | NA | NA | CASSQEGRISSGNTIYF | TGTGCCAGCAGCCAAGAGGGACGGATCTCCTCTGGAAACACCATATATTTT
TRBJ2-7 | TRBV5-5 | TRBD1 | NA | CASSPRDRVEQYF | TGTGCCAGCAGCCCCAGGGACAGGGTCGAGCAGTACTTC
TRBJ2-3 | TRBV12-3/TRBV12-4 | NA | NA | CASSLSHRESTDTQYF | TGTGCCAGCAGTTTATCCCACAGGGAATCCACAGATACGCAGTATTTT
TRBJ2-1 | TRBV20-1 | TRBD2 | NA | CSARGSVGLAGGFNNEQFF | TGCAGTGCTAGAGGATCTGTCGGGTTAGCGGGGGGGTTTAACAATGAGCAGTTCTTC